This T cell receptor (beta chain) was sequenced during a study of cytomegalovirus exposure and HLA in healthy donors. With 4 bases removed from V and 3 bases from J, the gap between germline ends came to 13 bases. This CDR3 has 15 amino acids. Germline values: CDR1 KGHSY, CDR2 FQNENV. Generated by immunoSEQ multiplex PCR, the TCRdb table keeps only in-frame clones and is missing some. This table holds under 200,000 clones, about 90% found once. The sample consisted of PBMCs. The TCR was taken from a woman younger than 35 in good health and CMV-seropositive. The chain links TRBV16 to TRBJ1-5, with unresolved D. The CDR3 bases are TGTGCCAGCAGCCTAAACCGGGTTTACAATCAGCCCCAGCATTTT. The encoded protein is CASSLNRVYNQPQHF.